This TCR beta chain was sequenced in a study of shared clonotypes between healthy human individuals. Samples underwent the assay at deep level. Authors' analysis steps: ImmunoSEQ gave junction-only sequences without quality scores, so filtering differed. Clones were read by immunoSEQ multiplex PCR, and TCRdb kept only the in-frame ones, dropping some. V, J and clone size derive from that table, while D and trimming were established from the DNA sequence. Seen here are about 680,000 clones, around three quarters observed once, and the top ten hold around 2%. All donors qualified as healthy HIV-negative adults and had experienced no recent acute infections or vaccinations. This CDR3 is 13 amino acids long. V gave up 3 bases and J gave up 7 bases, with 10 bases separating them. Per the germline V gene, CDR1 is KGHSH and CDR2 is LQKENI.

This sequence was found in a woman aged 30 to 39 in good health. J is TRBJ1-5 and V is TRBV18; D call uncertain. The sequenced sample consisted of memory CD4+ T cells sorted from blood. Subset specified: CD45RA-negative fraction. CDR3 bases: TGTGCCAGCTCACCTTGGGGTGGACAGCCCCAGCATTTT. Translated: CASSPWGGQPQHF.